Shown below are 5 T cell receptor beta chains from a single sample sequenced in a study of blood T cell repertoires in COVID-19. Repertoires were generated with immunoSEQ multiplex PCR, while TCRdb's copy carries only in-frame clones and drops some. The table lists 120,000 to 150,000 clones, about 88% of them singletons. Sequencing input: peripheral blood. Receptors were obtained from a human donor with acute or convalescent COVID-19. The donor label of this sample is uncertain.

The V and J genes are TRBV4-3 and TRBJ2-3, with D possibly TRBD1 on 5 matching bases. Germline assignment: CDR1 LGHNA and CDR2 YSLEER. The germline V and J ends were trimmed by 1 base and 2 bases, with 13 bases remaining between them. This CDR3 comprises 16 residues. CDR3 amino acids: CASSQAGQAYTDTQYF. CDR3 in DNA: TGCGCCAGCAGCCAAGCCGGACAAGCCTACACAGATACGCAGTATTTT.

The J gene is TRBJ2-2, the V gene TRBV27; 11 nucleotides align to TRBD2. The CDR3 consists of 18 residues. Looked up from germline, CDR1 is MNHEY and CDR2 is SMNVEV (reference sequence). The V gene end was trimmed by 7 bases and the J gene end by 1 base; junction bases not matched to a gene: 11. The CDR3 nucleotides are TGTGCCAGCACCCTCACCCGGGGACTAGCGGAGAACACCGGGGAGCTGTTTTTT. Its translation is CASTLTRGLAENTGELFF.

The chain uses TRBV19 and TRBJ1-2, with TRBD1 matching 7 bases. This CDR3 is 12 amino acids long. Germline CDR1 reads LNHDA; CDR2 reads SQIVND (reference sequence). V lost 9 bases, J lost 4 bases, and 5 bases stayed unmatched. CDR3 DNA sequence: TGTGCCAGCGGGGGACAGACCTATGGCTACACCTTC. This gives the protein CASGGQTYGYTF.

The chain employs TRBV3-1 (or the pseudogene TRBV3-2) and TRBJ2-7, with 11 bases fitting TRBD1. V shed 1 base, J shed 7 bases, and the junction held 6 bases outside the gene matches. Germline values: CDR1 LGHDT, CDR2 YNNKEL (reference sequence). This CDR3 has 15 residues. The CDR3 bases are TGTGCCAGCAGCCAAGCGGACAGGGGGCGTGGGGAGCAGTACTTC. It translates to CASSQADRGRGEQYF.

The chain combines TRBV24-1 with TRBJ1-2, with 7 bases identical to TRBD1. This CDR3 spans 15 amino acids. The V gene end was trimmed by 4 bases and the J gene end by 7 bases; junction bases not matched to a gene: 11. Germline V gives CDR1 KGHDR, CDR2 SFDVKD. CDR3: CATSEPGQSLSGYTF. In nucleotides, the CDR3 is TGTGCCACCAGTGAACCGGGACAGTCTTTGTCTGGCTACACCTTC.